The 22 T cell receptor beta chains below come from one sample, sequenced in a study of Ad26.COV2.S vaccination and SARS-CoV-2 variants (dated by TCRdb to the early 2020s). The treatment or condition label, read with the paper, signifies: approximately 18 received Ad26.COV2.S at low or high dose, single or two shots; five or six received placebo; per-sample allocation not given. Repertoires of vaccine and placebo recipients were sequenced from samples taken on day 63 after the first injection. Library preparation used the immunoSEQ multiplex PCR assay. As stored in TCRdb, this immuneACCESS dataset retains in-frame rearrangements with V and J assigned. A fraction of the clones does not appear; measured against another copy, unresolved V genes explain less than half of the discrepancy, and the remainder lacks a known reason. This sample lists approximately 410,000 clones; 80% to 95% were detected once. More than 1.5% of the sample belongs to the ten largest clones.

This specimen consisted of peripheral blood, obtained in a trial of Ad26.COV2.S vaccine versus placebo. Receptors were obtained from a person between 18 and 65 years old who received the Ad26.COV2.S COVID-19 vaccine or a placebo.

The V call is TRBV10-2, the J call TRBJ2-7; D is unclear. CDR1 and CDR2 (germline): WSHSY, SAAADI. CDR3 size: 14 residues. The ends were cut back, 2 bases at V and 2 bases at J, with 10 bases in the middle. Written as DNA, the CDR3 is TGCGCCAGCAGTGAGGGCAGGCTAGCCTACGAGCAGTACTTC. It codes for CASSEGRLAYEQYF.

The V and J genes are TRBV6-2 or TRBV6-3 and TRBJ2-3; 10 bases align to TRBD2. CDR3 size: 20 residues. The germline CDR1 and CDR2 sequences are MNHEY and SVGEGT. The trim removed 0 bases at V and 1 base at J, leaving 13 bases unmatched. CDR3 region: CASSYSRLAGVLLGTDTQYF. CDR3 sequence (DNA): TGTGCCAGCAGTTACTCGAGGCTAGCGGGGGTTCTTTTGGGCACAGATACGCAGTATTTT.

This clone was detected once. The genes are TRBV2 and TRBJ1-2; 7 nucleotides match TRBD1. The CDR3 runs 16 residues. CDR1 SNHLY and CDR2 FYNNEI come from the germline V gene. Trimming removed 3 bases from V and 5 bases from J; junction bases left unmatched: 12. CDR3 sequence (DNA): TGTGCCAGCAGTGACGATCCGGACAGGATGATATATGGCTACACCTTC. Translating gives CASSDDPDRMIYGYTF.

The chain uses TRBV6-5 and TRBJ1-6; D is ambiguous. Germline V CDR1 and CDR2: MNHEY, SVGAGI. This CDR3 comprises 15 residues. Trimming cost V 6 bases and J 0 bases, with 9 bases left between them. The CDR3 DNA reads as TGTGCCAGCAGCGCAGGAAGCTCCTATAATTCACCCCTCCACTTT. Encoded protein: CASSAGSSYNSPLHF.

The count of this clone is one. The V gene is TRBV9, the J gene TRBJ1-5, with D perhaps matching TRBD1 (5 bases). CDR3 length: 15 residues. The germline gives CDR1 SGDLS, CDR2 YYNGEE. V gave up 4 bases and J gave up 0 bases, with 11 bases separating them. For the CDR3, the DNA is TGTGCCAGCAGCTTACACGACAGTAGCAATCAGCCCCAGCATTTT. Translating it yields CASSLHDSSNQPQHF.

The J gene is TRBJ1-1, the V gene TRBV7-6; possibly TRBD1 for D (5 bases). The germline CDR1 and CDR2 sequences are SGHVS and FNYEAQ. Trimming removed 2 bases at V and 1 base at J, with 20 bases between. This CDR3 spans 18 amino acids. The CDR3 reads CASSLFRGGRSQNTEAFF. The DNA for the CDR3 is TGTGCCAGCAGCTTATTTAGGGGCGGGAGGTCCCAGAACACTGAAGCTTTCTTT.

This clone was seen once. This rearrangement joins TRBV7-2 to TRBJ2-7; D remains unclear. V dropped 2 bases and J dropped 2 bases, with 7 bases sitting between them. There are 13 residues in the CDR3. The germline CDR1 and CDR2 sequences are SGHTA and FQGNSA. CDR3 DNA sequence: TGTGCCAGCAGCTTATCTCAGCCCTACGAGCAGTACTTC. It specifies CASSLSQPYEQYF.

The CDR3 reads CASRSPRGAGGLDEQYF. The CDR3 nucleotides are TGTGCCAGCAGATCCCCTAGGGGAGCGGGGGGGCTGGACGAGCAGTACTTC. The chain employs TRBV28 and TRBJ2-7; 10 bases are shared with TRBD2. With V trimmed by 6 bases and J by 5 bases, 16 bases remained unmatched. The CDR3 extends over 17 amino acids. Germline V gives CDR1 MDHEN, CDR2 SYDVKM.

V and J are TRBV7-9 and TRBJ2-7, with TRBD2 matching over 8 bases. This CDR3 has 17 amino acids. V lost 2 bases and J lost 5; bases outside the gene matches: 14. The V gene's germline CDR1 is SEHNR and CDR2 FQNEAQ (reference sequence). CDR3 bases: TGTGCCAGCAGCTTATTTATTCGAGCGGGGGACTTACACGAGCAGTACTTC. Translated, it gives CASSLFIRAGDLHEQYF.

As DNA, the CDR3 is TGTGCCAGCAGCTTAGGGCAGACGGCCGGGGAGCTGTTTTTT. Translation gives CASSLGQTAGELFF. J is TRBJ2-2 and V is TRBV7-6; D unresolved. Germline V gene data show CDR1 as SGHVS and CDR2 as FNYEAQ. This CDR3 contains 14 residues. The ends were cut back, 1 base at V and 6 bases at J, with 9 bases in the middle.

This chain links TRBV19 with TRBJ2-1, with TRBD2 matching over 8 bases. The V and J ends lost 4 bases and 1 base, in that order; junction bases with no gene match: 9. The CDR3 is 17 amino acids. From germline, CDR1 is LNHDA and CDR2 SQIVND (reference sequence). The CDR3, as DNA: TGTGCCAGTAGTAGTCTAGCGGGCGAGGGATCCTACAATGAGCAGTTCTTC. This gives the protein CASSSLAGEGSYNEQFF.

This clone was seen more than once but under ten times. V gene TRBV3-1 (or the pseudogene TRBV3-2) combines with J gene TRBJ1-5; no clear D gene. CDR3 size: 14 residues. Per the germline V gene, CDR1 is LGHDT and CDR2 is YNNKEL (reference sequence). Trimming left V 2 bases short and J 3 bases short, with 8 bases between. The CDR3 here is CASSQRLDNQPQHF. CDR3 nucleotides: TGTGCCAGCAGCCAACGCTTGGACAATCAGCCCCAGCATTTT.

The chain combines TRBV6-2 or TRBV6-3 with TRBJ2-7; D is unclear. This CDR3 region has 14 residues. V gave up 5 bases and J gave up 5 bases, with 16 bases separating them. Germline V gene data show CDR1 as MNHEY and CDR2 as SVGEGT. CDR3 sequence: CASSPQAGVNEQYF. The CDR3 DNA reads TGTGCCAGCAGTCCCCAGGCTGGAGTAAACGAGCAGTACTTC.

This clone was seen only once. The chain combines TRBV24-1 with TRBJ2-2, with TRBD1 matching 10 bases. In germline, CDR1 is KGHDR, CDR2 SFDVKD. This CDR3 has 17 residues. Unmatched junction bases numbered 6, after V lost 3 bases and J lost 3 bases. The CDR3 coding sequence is TGTGCCACCAGTGATCCACGGACAGGGGGTGACACCGGGGAGCTGTTTTTT. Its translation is CATSDPRTGGDTGELFF.

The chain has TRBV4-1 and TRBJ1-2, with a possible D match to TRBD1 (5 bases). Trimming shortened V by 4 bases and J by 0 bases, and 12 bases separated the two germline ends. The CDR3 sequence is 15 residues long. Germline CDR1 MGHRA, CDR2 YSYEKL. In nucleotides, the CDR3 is TGCGCCAGCAGCCCGGGGGACGGGGCTAACTATGGCTACACCTTC. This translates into CASSPGDGANYGYTF.

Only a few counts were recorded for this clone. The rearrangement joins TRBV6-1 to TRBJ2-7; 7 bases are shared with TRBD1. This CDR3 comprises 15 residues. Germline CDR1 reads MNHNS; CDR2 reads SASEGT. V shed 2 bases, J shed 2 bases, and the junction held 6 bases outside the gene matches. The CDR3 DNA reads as TGTGCCAGCAGTGAACGTAGTACAGGGGCCTACGAGCAGTACTTC. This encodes CASSERSTGAYEQYF.

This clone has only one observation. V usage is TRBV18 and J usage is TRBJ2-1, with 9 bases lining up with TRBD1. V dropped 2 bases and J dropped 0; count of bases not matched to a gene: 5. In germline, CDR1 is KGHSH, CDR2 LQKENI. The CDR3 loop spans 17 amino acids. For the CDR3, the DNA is TGTGCCAGCTCACCAAGACAGGGGGTGAGCTCCTACAATGAGCAGTTCTTC. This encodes CASSPRQGVSSYNEQFF.

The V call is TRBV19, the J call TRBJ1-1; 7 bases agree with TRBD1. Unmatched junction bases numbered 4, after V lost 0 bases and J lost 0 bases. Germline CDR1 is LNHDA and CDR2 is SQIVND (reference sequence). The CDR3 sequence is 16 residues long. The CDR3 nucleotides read TGTGCCAGTAGTATAGAAACGGGACAGATGAACACTGAAGCTTTCTTT. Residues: CASSIETGQMNTEAFF.

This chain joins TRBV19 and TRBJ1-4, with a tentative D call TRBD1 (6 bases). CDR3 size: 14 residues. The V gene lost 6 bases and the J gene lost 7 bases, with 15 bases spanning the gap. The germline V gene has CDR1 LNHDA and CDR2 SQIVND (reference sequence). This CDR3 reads CASRETGGGEKLFF. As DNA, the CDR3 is TGTGCCAGTAGAGAGACAGGCGGAGGTGAAAAACTGTTTTTT.

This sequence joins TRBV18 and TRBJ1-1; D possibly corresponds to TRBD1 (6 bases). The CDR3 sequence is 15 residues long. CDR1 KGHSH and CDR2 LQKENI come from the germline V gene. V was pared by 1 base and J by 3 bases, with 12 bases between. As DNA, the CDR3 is TGTGCCAGCTCACCACGGACAGTTGGGGACACTGAAGCTTTCTTT. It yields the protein CASSPRTVGDTEAFF.

CDR3 residues: CASGAGTYNEQFF. CDR3 nucleotides: TGTGCCAGCGGGGCGGGAACATACAATGAGCAGTTCTTC. The rearrangement joins TRBV9 to TRBJ2-1, with D tentatively TRBD2 (6 bases). V was trimmed by 7 bases and J by 4 bases, leaving 12 bases between them. Germline CDR1 SGDLS, CDR2 YYNGEE. This CDR3 spans 13 amino acids.

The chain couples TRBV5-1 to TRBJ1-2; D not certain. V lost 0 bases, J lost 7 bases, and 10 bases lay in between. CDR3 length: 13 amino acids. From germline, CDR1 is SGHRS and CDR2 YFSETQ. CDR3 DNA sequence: TGCGCCAGCAGCTTGGGGGGAGATGGTGGCTACACCTTC. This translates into CASSLGGDGGYTF.